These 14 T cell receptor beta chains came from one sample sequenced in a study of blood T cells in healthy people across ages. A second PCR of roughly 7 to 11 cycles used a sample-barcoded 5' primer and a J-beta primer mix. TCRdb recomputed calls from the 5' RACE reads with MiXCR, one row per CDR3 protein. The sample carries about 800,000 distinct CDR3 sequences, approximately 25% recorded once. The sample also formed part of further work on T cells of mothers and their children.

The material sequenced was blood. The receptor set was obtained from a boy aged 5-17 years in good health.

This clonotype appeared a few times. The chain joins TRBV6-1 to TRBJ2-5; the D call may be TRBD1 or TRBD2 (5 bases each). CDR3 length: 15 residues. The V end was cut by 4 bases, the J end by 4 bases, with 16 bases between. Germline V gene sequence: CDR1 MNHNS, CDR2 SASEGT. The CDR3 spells CASSAEGVQGETQYF. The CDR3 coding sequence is TGTGCCAGCAGTGCCGAGGGAGTCCAGGGAGAGACCCAGTACTTC.

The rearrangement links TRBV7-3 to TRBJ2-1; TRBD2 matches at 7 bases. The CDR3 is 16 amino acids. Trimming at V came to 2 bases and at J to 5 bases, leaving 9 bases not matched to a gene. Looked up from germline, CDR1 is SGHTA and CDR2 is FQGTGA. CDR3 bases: TGTGCCAGCAGCTTAGCCCGGGGAGGGGTGGACAATGAGCAGTTCTTC. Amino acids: CASSLARGGVDNEQFF.

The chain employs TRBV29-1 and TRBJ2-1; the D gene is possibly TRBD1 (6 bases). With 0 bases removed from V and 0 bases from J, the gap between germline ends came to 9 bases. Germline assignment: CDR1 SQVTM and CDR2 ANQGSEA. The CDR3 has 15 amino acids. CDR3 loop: CSVEDVDSSYNEQFF. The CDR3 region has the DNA TGCAGCGTTGAAGATGTGGACAGCTCCTACAATGAGCAGTTCTTC.

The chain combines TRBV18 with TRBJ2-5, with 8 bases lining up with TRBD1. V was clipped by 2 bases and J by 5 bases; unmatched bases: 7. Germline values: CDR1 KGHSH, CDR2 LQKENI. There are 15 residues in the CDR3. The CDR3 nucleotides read TGTGCCAGCTCACCAGGACAGGGTGGGGATGAGACCCAGTACTTC. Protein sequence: CASSPGQGGDETQYF.

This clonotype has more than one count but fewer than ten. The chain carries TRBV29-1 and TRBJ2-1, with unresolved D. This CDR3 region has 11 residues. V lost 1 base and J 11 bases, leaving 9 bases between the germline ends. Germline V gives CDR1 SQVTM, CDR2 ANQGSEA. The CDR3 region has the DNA TGCAGCGTTGAAGTGCCACCAAAGCAGTTCTTC. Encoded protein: CSVEVPPKQFF.

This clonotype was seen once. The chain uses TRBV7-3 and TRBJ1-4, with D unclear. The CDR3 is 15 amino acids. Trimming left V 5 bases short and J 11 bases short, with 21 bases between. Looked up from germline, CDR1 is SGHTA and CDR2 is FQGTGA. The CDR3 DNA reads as TGTGCCAGCAGCCCCGGTAATCGGGGTGATGGGAAACTGTTTTTT. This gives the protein CASSPGNRGDGKLFF.

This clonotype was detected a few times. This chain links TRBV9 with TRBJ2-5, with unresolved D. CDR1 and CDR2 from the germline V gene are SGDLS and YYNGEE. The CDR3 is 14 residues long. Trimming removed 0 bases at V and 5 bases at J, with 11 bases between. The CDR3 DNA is TGTGCCAGCAGCGTAGCGTTGGCCCAGGAGACCCAGTACTTC. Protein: CASSVALAQETQYF.

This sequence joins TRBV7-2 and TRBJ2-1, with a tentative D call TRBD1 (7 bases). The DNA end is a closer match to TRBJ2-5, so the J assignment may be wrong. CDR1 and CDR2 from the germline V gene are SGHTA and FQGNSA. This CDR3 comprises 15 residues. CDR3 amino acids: CASRLSGGGPETQYF. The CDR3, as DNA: TGTGCCAGCAGATTGAGCGGAGGGGGCCCAGAGACCCAGTACTTC.

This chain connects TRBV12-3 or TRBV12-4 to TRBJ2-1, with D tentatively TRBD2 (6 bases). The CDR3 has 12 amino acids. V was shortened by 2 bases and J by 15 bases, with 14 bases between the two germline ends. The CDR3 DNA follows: TGTGCCAGCAGTTTACCGGGAGTCAGGCCGTTCTTC. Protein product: CASSLPGVRPFF.

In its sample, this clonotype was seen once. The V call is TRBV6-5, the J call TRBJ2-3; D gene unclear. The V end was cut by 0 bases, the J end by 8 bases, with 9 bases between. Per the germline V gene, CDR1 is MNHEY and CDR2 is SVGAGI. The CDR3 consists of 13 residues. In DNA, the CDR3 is TGTGCCAGCAGTTACTCCGCAGGAGCTACGCAGTATTTT. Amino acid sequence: CASSYSAGATQYF.

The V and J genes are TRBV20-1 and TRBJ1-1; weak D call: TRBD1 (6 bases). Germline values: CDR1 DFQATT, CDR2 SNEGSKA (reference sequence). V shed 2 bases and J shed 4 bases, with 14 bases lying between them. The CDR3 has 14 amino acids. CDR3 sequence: CSARLTGTSTEAFF. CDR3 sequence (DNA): TGCAGTGCTAGACTGACAGGTACGAGCACTGAAGCTTTCTTT.

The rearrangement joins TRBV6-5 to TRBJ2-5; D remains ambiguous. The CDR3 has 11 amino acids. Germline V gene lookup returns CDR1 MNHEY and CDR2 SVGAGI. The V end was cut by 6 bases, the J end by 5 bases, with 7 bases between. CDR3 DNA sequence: TGTGCCAGCAGGTCCAGGGAGACCCAGTACTTC. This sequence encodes CASRSRETQYF.

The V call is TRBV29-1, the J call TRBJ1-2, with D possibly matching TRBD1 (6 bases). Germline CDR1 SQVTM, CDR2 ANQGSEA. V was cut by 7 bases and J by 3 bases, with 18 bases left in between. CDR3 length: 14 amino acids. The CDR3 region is CSALTGYVDYGYTF. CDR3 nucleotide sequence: TGCAGCGCTCTCACAGGGTATGTGGACTATGGCTACACCTTC. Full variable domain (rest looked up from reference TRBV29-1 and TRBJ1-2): SAVISQKPSRDICQRGTSLTIQCQVDSQVTMMFWYRQQPGQSLTLIATANQGSEATYESGFVIDKFPISRPNLTFSTLTVSNMSPEDSSIYLCSALTGYVDYGYTFGSGTRLTVV.

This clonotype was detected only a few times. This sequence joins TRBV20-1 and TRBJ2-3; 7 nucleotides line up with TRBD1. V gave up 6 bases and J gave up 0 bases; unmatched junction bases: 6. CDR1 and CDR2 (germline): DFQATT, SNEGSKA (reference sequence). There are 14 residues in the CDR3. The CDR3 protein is CSASRQGSTDTQYF. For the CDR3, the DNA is TGCAGTGCCTCGAGACAGGGCAGCACAGATACGCAGTATTTT.